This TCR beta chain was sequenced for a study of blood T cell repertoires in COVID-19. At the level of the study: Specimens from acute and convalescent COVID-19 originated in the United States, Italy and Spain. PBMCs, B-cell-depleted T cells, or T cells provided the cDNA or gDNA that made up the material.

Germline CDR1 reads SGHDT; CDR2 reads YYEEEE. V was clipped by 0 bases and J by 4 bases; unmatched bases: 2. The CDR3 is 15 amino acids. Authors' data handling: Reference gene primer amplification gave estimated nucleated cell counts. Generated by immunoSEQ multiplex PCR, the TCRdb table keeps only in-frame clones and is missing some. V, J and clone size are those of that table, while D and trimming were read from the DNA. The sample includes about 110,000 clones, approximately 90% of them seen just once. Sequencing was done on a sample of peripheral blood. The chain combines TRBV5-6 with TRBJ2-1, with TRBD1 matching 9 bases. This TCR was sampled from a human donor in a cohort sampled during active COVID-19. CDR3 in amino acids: CASSLGGQGYNEQFF. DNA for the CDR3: TGTGCCAGCAGCTTGGGGGGACAGGGTTACAATGAGCAGTTCTTC.